These 11 T cell receptor beta chains were all obtained from the same sample, sequenced in a study of blood T cell repertoires in COVID-19. Profiling relied on immunoSEQ multiplex PCR, and the TCRdb table lists in-frame clones only, not all of them. This table holds 310,000 or so clones, 75% to 90% found once. Sequencing was performed on peripheral blood. These receptor sequences come from a woman in her thirties who had recovered from COVID-19.

This clone occurred once. The chain recombines TRBV9 with TRBJ2-1, with 8 bases lining up with TRBD2. V trimming: 2 bases; J trimming: 7 bases; junction bases outside the gene matches: 11. In germline, CDR1 is SGDLS, CDR2 YYNGEE. The CDR3 loop spans 16 amino acids. CDR3 nucleotide sequence: TGTGCCAGCAGCGTGGGAGCGGGAGCCTTGGGAAATGAGCAGTTCTTC. This codes for CASSVGAGALGNEQFF.

The table lists this clone with a few counts. The CDR3 sequence is CASHEEAPEAFF. For the CDR3, the DNA is TGTGCCAGCCACGAGGAGGCCCCAGAAGCTTTCTTT. V and J are TRBV2 and TRBJ1-1, with D hard to call. Germline CDR1 is SNHLY and CDR2 is FYNNEI. The V end lost 8 bases, the J end lost 8 bases, and 15 bases lay between the germline ends. This CDR3 is built from 12 residues.

V usage is TRBV20-1 and J usage is TRBJ1-1; D perhaps matches TRBD1 (5 bases). Trimming removed 3 bases at V and 0 bases at J, with 11 bases between. This CDR3 has 14 amino acids. Looked up from germline, CDR1 is DFQATT and CDR2 is SNEGSKA (reference sequence). The CDR3: CSASMAGMNTEAFF. The CDR3 DNA reads as TGCAGTGCTAGTATGGCAGGGATGAACACTGAAGCTTTCTTT.

J is TRBJ1-5 and V is TRBV2; D is ambiguous. This CDR3 spans 14 amino acids. CDR1 and CDR2 (germline): SNHLY, FYNNEI. Trimming stripped 4 bases from V and 3 bases from J, with 10 bases between. CDR3 in amino acids: CASSGRGANQPQHF. The DNA of the CDR3 is TGTGCCAGCAGTGGTCGGGGTGCCAATCAGCCCCAGCATTTT.

The chain combines TRBV9 with TRBJ1-5, with D unresolved. This CDR3 region has 15 residues. From germline, CDR1 is SGDLS and CDR2 YYNGEE. The V end was cut by 0 bases, the J end by 0 bases, with 7 bases between. CDR3 protein: CASSVGPSSNQPQHF. CDR3 sequence (DNA): TGTGCCAGCAGCGTAGGTCCCAGTAGCAATCAGCCCCAGCATTTT.

As DNA, the CDR3 is TGTGCCAGCAGCTTGTTCAGGGGGCAAGAGACCCAGTACTTC. Translating it yields CASSLFRGQETQYF. This chain uses TRBV5-8 with TRBJ2-5; 7 nucleotides match TRBD1. The CDR3 extends over 14 amino acids. CDR1 SGHTS and CDR2 YDEGEE come from the germline V gene. Trimming removed 1 base from V and 2 bases from J; junction bases left unmatched: 2.

The chain employs TRBV28 and TRBJ2-1; TRBD2 agrees at 13 bases. V gave up 2 bases and J gave up 4 bases; unmatched junction bases: 11. The germline V gene encodes CDR1 MDHEN and CDR2 SYDVKM. CDR3 length: 19 residues. The CDR3 nucleotides are TGTGCCAGCAGTTTAGGCGCACTAGCGGGAGGGCCGCGGTACAATGAGCAGTTCTTC. Encoded protein: CASSLGALAGGPRYNEQFF.

The rearrangement joins TRBV14 to TRBJ1-6, with 8 bases aligning to TRBD1. This CDR3 contains 15 residues. V was clipped by 1 base and J by 7 bases; unmatched bases: 3. The germline gives CDR1 SGHDN, CDR2 FVKESK. The CDR3 loop is CASSQAGGLNSPLHF. CDR3 nucleotides: TGTGCCAGCAGCCAAGCAGGGGGCCTCAATTCACCCCTCCACTTT.

The rearrangement links TRBV4-1 to TRBJ2-1; 10 nucleotides match TRBD2. The CDR3 spans 18 residues. In germline, CDR1 is MGHRA, CDR2 YSYEKL. The V segment lost 1 base and the J segment 1 base; nucleotides outside the gene matches: 7. The DNA for the CDR3 is TGCGCCAGCAGCCAAGTGCCTAGCGGGGGTTATTCCTACAATGAGCAGTTCTTC. It is translated as CASSQVPSGGYSYNEQFF.

This sequence joins TRBV5-1 and TRBJ2-1, with 12 positions matching TRBD2. This CDR3 comprises 15 residues. Germline V gene sequence: CDR1 SGHRS, CDR2 YFSETQ. The ends lost 4 bases at V and 9 bases at J; junction bases unmatched: 8. CDR3 region: CASSDPSGGAVEQFF. The DNA for the CDR3 is TGCGCCAGCAGCGACCCTAGCGGGGGGGCAGTTGAGCAGTTCTTC.

Only one count was recorded for this clone. The chain uses TRBV14 and TRBJ2-1; TRBD2 aligns across 7 bases. CDR3 length: 15 amino acids. Per germline, CDR1 SGHDN and CDR2 FVKESK. J lost 3 bases, V lost 1 base, and 3 bases had no gene match. This chain's CDR3 is CASSQGREIYNEQFF. The CDR3 nucleotides are TGTGCCAGCAGCCAAGGGCGGGAGATCTACAATGAGCAGTTCTTC. Based on the CDR3 plus reference TRBV14 and TRBJ2-1, the full variable domain is EAGVTQFPSHSVIEKGQTVTLRCDPISGHDNLYWYRRVMGKEIKFLLHFVKESKQDESGMPNNRFLAERTGGTYSTLKVQPAELEDSGVYFCASSQGREIYNEQFFGPGTRLTVL.